This paragraph reports one TCR beta chain. This entry comes from a study of blood T cell repertoires in COVID-19. Study context: T cells, B-cell-depleted T cells, or PBMCs supplied cDNA or gDNA.

V gave up 5 bases and J gave up 2 bases, with 11 bases separating them. Germline V gene sequence: CDR1 SGHTA, CDR2 FQGTGA. CDR3 length: 14 residues. Clones were sequenced by immunoSEQ multiplex PCR, and TCRdb holds only the in-frame ones, with some missing. Among 150,000 or so clones listed, roughly 79% were seen once. J is TRBJ2-3 and V is TRBV7-3; tentative D call: TRBD1 (6 bases). This TCR was sampled from a human donor with acute or convalescent COVID-19. The donor label of this sample is uncertain. The specimen sequenced was peripheral blood. For the CDR3, the DNA is TGTGCCAGCAGCCTTCGACAGGCCACAGATACGCAGTATTTT. It encodes CASSLRQATDTQYF.